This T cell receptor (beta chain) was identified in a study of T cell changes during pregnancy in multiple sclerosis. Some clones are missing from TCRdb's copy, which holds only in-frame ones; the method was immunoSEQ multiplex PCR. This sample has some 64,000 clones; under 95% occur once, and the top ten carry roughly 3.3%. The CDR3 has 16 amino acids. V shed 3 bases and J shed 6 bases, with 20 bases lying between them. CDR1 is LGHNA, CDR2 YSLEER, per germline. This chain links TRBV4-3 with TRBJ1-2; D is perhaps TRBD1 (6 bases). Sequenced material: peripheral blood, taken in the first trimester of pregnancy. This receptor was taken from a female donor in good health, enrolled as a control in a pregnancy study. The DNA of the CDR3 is TGCGCCAGCAGCCAGGCAGGAGTACAGGGTTTACATGGCTACACCTTC. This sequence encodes CASSQAGVQGLHGYTF.